This section outlines one TCR beta chain sequence together with its context. TCR beta CDR3 regions were amplified from RNA. TCR CDR3 underwent first-round RT-PCR with the HTBI primer set. MiXCR, run by TCRdb on the multiplex PCR reads, gives a single entry per CDR3 protein. This table holds roughly 740,000 distinct CDR3 sequences, 16% found once. The data were obtained in a study of T cells in Graves' hyperthyroidism and ophthalmopathy. This CDR3 is built from 13 residues. J lost 4 bases, V lost 6 bases, and 4 bases had no gene match. Per the germline V gene, CDR1 is SNHLY and CDR2 is FYNNEI. The sequence was collected from a man younger than 35 with Graves' hyperthyroidism. The J gene is TRBJ2-7, the V gene TRBV2, with TRBD1 matching 9 bases. The source material was blood. The CDR3 spells CASRGQGFYEQYF. In DNA form, the CDR3 reads TGTGCCAGCAGGGGACAGGGCTTTTACGAGCAGTACTTC.